This T cell receptor beta chain was identified in a study of cytomegalovirus exposure and HLA in healthy donors. Nominally healthy donors were sampled, though unrecorded immune exposures were likely. Details on this clone: An end of the junction does not agree with germline; a read error may underlie this. The same CDR3 arises from other DNA sequences in this sample as well.

Use of 60 Vbeta and 13 Jbeta primers characterized the PCR. Libraries were prepared by immunoSEQ multiplex PCR; TCRdb keeps only in-frame clonotypes and omits some of them. Recorded here are fewer than 35,000 clones; the top ten clones represent 4.5% to 5.5%. This receptor was taken from a female donor in good health and CMV-seronegative. The sequencing sample was made of PBMCs.

This chain's CDR3 is CASSLWGRVAYEQYF. The CDR3 nucleotides are TGCGCCAGCAGCTTATGGGGCAGGGTCGCCTACGAGCAGTACTTC. V and J are TRBV7-2 and TRBJ2-7; D perhaps matches TRBD1 (5 bases). The CDR3 is 15 residues long. The germline V gene encodes CDR1 SGHTA and CDR2 FQGNSA.